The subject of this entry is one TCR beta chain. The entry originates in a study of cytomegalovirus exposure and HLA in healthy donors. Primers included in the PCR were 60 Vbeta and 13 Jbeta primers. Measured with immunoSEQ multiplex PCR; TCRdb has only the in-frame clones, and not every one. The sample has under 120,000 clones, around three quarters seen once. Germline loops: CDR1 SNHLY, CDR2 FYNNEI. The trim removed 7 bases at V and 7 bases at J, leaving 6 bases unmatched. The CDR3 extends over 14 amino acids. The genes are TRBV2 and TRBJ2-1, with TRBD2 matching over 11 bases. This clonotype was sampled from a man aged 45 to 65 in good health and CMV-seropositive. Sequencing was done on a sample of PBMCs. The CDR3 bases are TGTGCCAGCAAGGGACTAGCGGAAGTAAATGAGCAGTTCTTC. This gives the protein CASKGLAEVNEQFF.